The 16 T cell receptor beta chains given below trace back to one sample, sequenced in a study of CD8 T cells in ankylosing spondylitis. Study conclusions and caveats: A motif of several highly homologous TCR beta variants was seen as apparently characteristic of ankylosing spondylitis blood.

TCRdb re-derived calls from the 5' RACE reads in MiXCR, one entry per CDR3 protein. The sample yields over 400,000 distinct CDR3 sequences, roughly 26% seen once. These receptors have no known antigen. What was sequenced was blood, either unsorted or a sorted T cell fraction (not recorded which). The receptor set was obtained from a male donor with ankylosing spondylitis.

CDR3 residues: CASSFPTTGGNTEAFF. CDR3 DNA sequence: TGTGCCAGCAGCTTCCCTACGACAGGGGGGAACACTGAAGCTTTCTTT. The V gene is TRBV7-9, the J gene TRBJ1-1, with 9 bases lining up with TRBD1. The V gene's germline CDR1 is SEHNR and CDR2 FQNEAQ (reference sequence). This CDR3 contains 16 residues. After removal of 3 bases from V and 1 base from J, the junction contained 6 bases not matched to a gene.

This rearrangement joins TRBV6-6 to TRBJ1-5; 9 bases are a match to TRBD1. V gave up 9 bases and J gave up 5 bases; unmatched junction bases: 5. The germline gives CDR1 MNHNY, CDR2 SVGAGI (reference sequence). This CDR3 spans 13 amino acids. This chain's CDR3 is CASRDRDHQPQHF. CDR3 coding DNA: TGTGCCAGTCGGGACAGGGATCATCAGCCCCAGCATTTT.

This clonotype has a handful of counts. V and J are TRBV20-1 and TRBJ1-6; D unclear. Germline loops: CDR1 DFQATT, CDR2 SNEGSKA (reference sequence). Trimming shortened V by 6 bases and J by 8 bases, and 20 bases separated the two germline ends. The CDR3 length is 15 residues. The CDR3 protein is CSATNEQHGDSPLHF. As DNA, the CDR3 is TGCAGTGCAACCAACGAGCAGCATGGGGATTCACCCCTCCACTTT.

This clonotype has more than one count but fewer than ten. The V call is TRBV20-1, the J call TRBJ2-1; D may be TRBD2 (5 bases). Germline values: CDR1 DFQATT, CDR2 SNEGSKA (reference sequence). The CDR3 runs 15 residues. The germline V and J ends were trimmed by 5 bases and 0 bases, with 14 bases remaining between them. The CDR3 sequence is CSALNGLSSYNEQFF. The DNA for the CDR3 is TGCAGTGCTTTAAACGGACTGAGCTCCTACAATGAGCAGTTCTTC.

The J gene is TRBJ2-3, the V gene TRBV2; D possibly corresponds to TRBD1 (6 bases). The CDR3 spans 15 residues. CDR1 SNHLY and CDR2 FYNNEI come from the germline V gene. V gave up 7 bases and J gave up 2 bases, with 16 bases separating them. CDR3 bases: TGTGCCAGCATAACCGGGACACCGTTCACAGATACGCAGTATTTT. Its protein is CASITGTPFTDTQYF. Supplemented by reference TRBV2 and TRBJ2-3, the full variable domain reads EPEVTQTPSHQVTQMGQEVILRCVPISNHLYFYWYRQILGQKVEFLVSFYNNEISEKSEIFDDQFSVERPDGSNFTLKIRSTKLEDSAMYFCASITGTPFTDTQYFGPGTRLTVL.

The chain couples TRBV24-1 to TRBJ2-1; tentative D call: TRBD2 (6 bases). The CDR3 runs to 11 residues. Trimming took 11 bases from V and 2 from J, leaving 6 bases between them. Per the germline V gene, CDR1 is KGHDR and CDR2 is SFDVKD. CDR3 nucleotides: TGTGCCAGCGGGGCCTACAATGAGCAGTTCTTC. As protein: CASGAYNEQFF.

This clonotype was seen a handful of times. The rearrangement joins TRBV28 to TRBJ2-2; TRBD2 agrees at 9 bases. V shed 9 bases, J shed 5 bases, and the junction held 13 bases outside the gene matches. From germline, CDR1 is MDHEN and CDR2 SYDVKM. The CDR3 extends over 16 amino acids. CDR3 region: CASQGVAGAGTGELFF. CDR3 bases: TGTGCCAGTCAGGGGGTAGCGGGAGCGGGAACCGGGGAGCTGTTTTTT.

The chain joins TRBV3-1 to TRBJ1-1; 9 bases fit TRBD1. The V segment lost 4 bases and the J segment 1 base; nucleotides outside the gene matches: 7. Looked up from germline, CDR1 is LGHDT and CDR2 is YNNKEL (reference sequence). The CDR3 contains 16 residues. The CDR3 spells CASSLGTGQSNTEAFF. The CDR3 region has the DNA TGTGCCAGCAGCCTTGGGACAGGGCAATCGAACACTGAAGCTTTCTTT.

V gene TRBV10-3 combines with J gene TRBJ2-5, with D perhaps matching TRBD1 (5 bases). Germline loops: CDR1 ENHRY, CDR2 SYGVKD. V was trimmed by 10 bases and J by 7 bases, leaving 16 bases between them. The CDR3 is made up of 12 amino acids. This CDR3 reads CATQGGDLTQYF. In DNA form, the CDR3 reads TGTGCCACCCAGGGTGGAGACTTGACCCAGTACTTC.

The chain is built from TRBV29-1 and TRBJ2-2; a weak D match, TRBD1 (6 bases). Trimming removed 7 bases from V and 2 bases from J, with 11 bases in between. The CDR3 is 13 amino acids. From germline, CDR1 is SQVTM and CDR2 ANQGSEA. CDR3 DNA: TGCAGCGCAGGGACACAAAACACCGGGGAGCTGTTTTTT. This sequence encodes CSAGTQNTGELFF.

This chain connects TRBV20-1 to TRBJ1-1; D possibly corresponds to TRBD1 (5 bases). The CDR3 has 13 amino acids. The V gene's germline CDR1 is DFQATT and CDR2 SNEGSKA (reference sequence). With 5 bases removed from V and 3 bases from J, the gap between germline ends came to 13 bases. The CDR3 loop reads CSAFQGGDTEAFF. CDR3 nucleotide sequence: TGCAGTGCTTTCCAGGGTGGGGACACTGAAGCTTTCTTT.

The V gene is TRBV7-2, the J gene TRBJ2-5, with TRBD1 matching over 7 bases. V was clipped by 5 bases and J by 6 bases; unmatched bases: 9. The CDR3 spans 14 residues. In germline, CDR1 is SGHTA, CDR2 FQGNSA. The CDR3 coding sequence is TGTGCCAGCAGCGCTGACAGGGTAGGGAAGACCCAGTACTTC. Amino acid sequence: CASSADRVGKTQYF.

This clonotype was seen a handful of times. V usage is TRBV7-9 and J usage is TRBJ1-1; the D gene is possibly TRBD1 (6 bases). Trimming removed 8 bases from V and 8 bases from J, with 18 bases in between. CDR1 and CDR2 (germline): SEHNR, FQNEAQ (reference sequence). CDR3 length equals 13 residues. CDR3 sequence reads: CASHREQQKEAFF. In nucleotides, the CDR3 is TGTGCCAGCCACAGGGAGCAGCAGAAGGAAGCTTTCTTT.

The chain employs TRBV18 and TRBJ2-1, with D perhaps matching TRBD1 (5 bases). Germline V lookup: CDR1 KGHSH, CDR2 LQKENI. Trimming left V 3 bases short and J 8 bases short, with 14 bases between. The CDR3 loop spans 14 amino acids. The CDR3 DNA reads TGTGCCAGCTCACCCAATTCAGGGATTCATGAGCAGTTCTTC. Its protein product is CASSPNSGIHEQFF.

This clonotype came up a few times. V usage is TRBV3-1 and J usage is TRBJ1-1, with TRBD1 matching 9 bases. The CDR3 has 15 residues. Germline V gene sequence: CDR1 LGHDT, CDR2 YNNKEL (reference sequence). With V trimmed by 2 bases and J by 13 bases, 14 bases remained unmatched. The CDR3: CASSQSNGGQGSIFF. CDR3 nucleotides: TGTGCCAGCAGCCAATCAAACGGGGGACAGGGTTCAATTTTCTTT.

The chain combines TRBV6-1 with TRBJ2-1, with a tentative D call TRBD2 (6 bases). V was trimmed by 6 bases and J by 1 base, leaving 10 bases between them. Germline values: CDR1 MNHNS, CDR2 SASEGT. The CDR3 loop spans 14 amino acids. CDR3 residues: CASSGSRSYNEQFF. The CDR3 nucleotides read TGTGCCAGCAGCGGGAGTAGGTCCTACAATGAGCAGTTCTTC.